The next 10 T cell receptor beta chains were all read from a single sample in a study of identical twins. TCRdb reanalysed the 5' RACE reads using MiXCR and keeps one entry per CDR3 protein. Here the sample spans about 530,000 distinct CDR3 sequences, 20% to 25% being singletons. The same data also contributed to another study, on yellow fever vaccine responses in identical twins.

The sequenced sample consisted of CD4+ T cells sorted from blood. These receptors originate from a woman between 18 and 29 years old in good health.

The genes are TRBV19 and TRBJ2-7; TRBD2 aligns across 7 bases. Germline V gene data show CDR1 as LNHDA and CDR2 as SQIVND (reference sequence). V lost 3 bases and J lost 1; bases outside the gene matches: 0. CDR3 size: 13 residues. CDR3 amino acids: CASSIGGSYEQYF. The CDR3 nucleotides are TGTGCCAGTAGTATCGGGGGGTCCTACGAGCAGTACTTC.

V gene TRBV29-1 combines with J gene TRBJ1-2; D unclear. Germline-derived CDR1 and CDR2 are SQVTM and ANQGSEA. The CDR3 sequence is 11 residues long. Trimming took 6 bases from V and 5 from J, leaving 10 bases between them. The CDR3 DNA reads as TGCAGCGTCCCCCGCGAATATGGCTACACCTTC. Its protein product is CSVPREYGYTF.

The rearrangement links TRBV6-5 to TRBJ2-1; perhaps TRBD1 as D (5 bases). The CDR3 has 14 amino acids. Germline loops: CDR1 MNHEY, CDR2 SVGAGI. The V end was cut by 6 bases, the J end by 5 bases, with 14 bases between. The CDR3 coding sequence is TGTGCCAGCAGCTACACTACAGGAAACAATGAGCAGTTCTTC. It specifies CASSYTTGNNEQFF.

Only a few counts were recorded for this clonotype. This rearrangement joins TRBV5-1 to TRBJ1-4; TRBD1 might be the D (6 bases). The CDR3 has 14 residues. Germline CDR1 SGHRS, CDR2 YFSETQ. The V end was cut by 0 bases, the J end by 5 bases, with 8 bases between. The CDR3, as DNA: TGCGCCAGCAGCTTGGGAAGGGGGAATGAAAAACTGTTTTTT. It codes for CASSLGRGNEKLFF.

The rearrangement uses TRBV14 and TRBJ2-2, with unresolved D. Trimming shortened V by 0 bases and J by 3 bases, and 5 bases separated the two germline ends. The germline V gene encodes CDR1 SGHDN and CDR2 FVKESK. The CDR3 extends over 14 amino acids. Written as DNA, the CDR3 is TGTGCCAGCAGCCAAGATCACGACACCGGGGAGCTGTTTTTT. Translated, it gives CASSQDHDTGELFF.

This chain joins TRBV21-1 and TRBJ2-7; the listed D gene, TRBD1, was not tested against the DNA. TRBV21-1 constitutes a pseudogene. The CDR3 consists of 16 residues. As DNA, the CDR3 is TGTGCCAGCAGCATAACGGACAGGGGGAGTCAGTACGAGCAGTACTTC. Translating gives CASSITDRGSQYEQYF.

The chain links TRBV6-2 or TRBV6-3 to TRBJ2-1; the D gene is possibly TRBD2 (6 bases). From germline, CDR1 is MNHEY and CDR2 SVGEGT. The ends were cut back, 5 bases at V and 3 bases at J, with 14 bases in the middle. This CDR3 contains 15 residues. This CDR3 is CASSAPGSGYNEQFF. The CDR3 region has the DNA TGTGCCAGCAGTGCCCCGGGTAGCGGCTACAATGAGCAGTTCTTC.

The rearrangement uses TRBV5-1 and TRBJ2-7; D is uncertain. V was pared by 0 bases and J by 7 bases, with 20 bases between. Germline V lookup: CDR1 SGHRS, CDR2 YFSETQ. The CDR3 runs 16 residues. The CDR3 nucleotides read TGCGCCAGCAGCTTGGCCGTGAACCCCCCCTACGAGGAGCAGTACTTC. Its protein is CASSLAVNPPYEEQYF.

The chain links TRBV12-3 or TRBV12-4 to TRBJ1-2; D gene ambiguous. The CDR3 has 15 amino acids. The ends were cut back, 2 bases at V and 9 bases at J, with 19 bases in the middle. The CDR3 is CASSLIWGESASYTF. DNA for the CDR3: TGTGCCAGCAGTTTAATCTGGGGAGAATCGGCTAGCTACACCTTC.

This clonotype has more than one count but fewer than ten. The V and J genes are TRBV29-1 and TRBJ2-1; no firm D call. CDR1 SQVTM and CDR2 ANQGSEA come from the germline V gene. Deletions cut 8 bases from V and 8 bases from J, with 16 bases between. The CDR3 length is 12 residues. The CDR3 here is CSYRSSTYEQFF. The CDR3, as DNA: TGCAGCTACCGGAGTAGCACCTATGAGCAGTTCTTC.